A single sample is the source of the 2 T cell receptor beta chains below, sequenced in a study of cytomegalovirus exposure and HLA in healthy donors. PCR employed 60 Vbeta and 13 Jbeta primers. Data came from immunoSEQ multiplex PCR; TCRdb stores just in-frame clones and leaves some out. The sample has about 180,000 clones, approximately 84% seen once. The sequencing sample was made of PBMCs. These receptors were collected from a man aged 30-40 years in good health and CMV-seronegative.

The chain is built from TRBV9 and TRBJ2-1; 11 nucleotides agree with TRBD1. V lost 2 bases, J lost 4 bases, and 2 bases stayed unmatched. The CDR3 has 15 amino acids. Per the germline V gene, CDR1 is SGDLS and CDR2 is YYNGEE. The CDR3 DNA reads as TGTGCCAGCAGCGTGGACAGGGGGCTGTACAATGAGCAGTTCTTC. Encoded protein: CASSVDRGLYNEQFF.

V and J are TRBV28 and TRBJ1-3; D may be TRBD1 (6 bases). Germline V gene lookup returns CDR1 MDHEN and CDR2 SYDVKM. The CDR3 extends over 15 amino acids. With 3 bases removed from V and 2 bases from J, the gap between germline ends came to 11 bases. The CDR3, as DNA: TGTGCCAGCAGTTTTGGGGGCGCGACTGGAAACACCATATATTTT. It translates to CASSFGGATGNTIYF.